This record concerns one T cell receptor (beta chain) sequence. There are a few counts of this clonotype. The specificity of this receptor is unknown. No base-level quality is on record; no much larger clone is a single base apart. The roughly 39 donors, aged about 6 to 100 years, were systemically healthy Caucasian individuals from Russia. About 9.6 milliliters of peripheral blood were collected from each donor into EDTA-treated Vacutainer tubes. Ficoll-Paque density-gradient centrifugation was used to isolate PBMCs, with at least 7 million per sample. Total RNA was extracted from PBMCs with Trizol reagent, with at least 5 micrograms obtained per sample. The percentages of naive CD45RAhigh/CD27high T cells were determined by flow cytometry on a PBMC aliquot from every donor. This sample was included in a study of blood T cells in healthy people across ages (dated by TCRdb to 2015 to 2017). In the study overall: In model experiments, roughly one uniquely barcoded TCR beta cDNA molecule per two T cells was captured by template switching. Using deep sequencing normalized with unique cDNA molecular identifiers, the study measured how TCR beta repertoire diversity changes with age. Donors were grouped into four age groups: young (average approximately 16 years), middle-aged (39), aged (62) and long-lived (approximately 78). To avoid experimental bias, donors of different ages were spread randomly across the sequencing lanes. For two donors (one aged 18 to 29 and one aged 80 or older), the study analyzed two additional independent replicas of 1 million unique cDNA reads from the same blood draw. Overall results and qualifications from the work: Conclusive comparison of naive and antigen-experienced compartments was prevented by the profiling of bulk unsorted PBMCs. Because the CMV infection status of the donors was unknown, age-related changes in expanded clonotypes may potentially have been confounded. The percentage of naive T cells measured by flow cytometry correlated strongly with observed TCR beta diversity. Estimates of total diversity based on one million sequenced T cells were considered lower bounds and underestimates. As age increased, observed TCR beta diversity per million T cells dropped in a roughly linear way, and a significant reduction was already evident by age about 40. Compared with the aged group, more naive CD4+ T cells, fewer expanded clones and increased TCR diversity were shown by the long-lived group, suggesting age selection.

The junction shows trimming of 0 bases on V and 7 bases on J, plus 15 bases between the germline ends. Including cysteine and phenylalanine, the CDR3 has 15 amino acids. Kept here is only the CDR3 DNA, which spans 45 bases and is read in frame from base 1. CDR1 is given as LGHNA and CDR2 as YSLEER, both from the germline V gene. The receptor library was made with 5' RACE. Sequenced using an Illumina HiSeq 2500. The second PCR ran for about 7 to 11 cycles and used a J-beta primer mix along with a sample-barcoded 5' primer. A template-switch 5' adaptor carrying 12 random nucleotides introduced a unique molecular identifier onto each TCR beta cDNA molecule. At least 2.5 million CDR3-containing paired-end reads were obtained from each sample. First-strand cDNA was synthesized from all RNA with the Mint cDNA synthesis kit, primed by a TRBC-specific oligonucleotide. Following uracil-DNA glycosylase treatment, a first 18-cycle PCR with universal primers M1SS and BC2_uni_R was performed on all cDNA. The paper's processing steps were these. Normalization of each sample was performed by random selection of 1 million high-quality reads, each carrying a distinct molecular identifier. Instead of being binned into consensus sequences, reads with shared molecular identifiers were discarded. MiTCR, run with a Q25 quality threshold and the strictest error-elimination algorithm, handled CDR3 identification, clonotype clustering and error correction. A nonparametric unseen species model with Euler transformation was used to estimate a lower bound on total TCR beta diversity. TCRdb applied fastp at Q25 and MiXCR to the public reads, then kept only in-frame beta chains. Records with the same CDR3 protein are collapsed into one entry carrying the most frequent genes and DNA. These V and J calls rely on TCRdb rather than the paper's analysis. The sample table contains 1.5 million to 2 million distinct CDR3 sequences; only one count was recorded for around half of them. Together, the top ten hold about 2.1% of the sample.

The rearranged chain carries TRBV4-3 and TRBJ1-2, with the D gene not confidently named. The clonotype comes from a woman between 40 and 55 years old in good health. Sequenced material: blood. This receptor has the CDR3 CASSQDLRHDGGYTF. In nucleotides, the sequence is TGCGCCAGCAGCCAAGATCTAAGGCACGACGGTGGCTACACCTTC.